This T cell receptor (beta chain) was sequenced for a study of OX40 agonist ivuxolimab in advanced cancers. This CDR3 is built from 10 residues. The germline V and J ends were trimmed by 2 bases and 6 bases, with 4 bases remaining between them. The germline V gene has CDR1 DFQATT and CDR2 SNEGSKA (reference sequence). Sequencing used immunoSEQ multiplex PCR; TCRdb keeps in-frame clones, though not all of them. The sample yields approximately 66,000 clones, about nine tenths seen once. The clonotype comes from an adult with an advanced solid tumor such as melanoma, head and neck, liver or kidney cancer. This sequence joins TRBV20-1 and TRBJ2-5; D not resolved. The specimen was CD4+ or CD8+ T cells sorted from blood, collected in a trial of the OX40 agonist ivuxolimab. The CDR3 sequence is CSARPQTQYF. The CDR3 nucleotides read TGCAGTGCTAGACCGCAGACCCAGTACTTC.